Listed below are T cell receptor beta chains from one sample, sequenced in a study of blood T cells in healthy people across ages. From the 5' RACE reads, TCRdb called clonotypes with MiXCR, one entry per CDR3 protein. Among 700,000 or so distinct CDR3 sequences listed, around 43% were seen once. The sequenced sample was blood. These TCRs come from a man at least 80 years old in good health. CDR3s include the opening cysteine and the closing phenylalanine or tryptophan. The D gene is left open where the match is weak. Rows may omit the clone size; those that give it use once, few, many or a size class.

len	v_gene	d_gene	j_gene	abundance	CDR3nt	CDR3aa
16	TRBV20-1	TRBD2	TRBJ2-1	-	TGCAGTGCTAGAGATCGCCTAGCGGGGGACCAAGAGACCCAGTTCTTC	CSARDRLAGDQETQFF
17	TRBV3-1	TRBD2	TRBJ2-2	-	TGTGCCAGCAGCCAAGATAGACTAGCGGGAGCAACCGGGGAGCTGTTTTTT	CASSQDRLAGATGELFF
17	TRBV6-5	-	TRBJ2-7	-	TGTGCCAGCAGTTACTCGCCCAGCAGTCCGGGGGTTTACGAGCAGTACTTC	CASSYSPSSPGVYEQYF
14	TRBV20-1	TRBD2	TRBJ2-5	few	TGCAGTGCTAGTAGCGGGGGGGCTCAAGAGACCCAGTACTTC	CSASSGGAQETQYF
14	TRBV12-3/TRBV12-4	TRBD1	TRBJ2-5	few	TGTGCCAGCAGGCCCAGCTCAGGGGGAGAGACCCAGTACTTC	CASRPSSGGETQYF
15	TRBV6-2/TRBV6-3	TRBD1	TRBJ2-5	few	TGTGCCAGCAGTTATTCCGTACAGGGGCGATGGGAGCAGTACTTC	CASSYSVQGRWEQYF
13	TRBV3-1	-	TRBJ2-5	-	TGTGCCAGCAGCTTACTCGGAGGGAAGACCCAGTACTTC	CASSLLGGKTQYF
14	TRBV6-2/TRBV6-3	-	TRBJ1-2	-	TGTGCCAGCAGTTACTCTGGGTTTAACTATGGCTACACCTTC	CASSYSGFNYGYTF
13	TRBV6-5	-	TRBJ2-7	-	TGTGTCAGCAGCACTCGCGGGTCCTACGAGCAGTACTTC	CVSSTRGSYEQYF
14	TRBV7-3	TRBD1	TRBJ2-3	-	TGTGCCAGCAGCACAGCAGGGGGCGACGATACGCAGTATTTT	CASSTAGGDDTQYF
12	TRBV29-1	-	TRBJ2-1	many	TGCAGCGTTGGGGACTTATACAATGAGCAGTTCTTC	CSVGDLYNEQFF
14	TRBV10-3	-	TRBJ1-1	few	TGTGCCATCAGGGAACAGAACCAGAACACTGAAGCTTTCTTT	CAIREQNQNTEAFF
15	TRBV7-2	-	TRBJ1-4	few	TGTGCCAGCAGCCGAGGGCCAGGGGAAAGAGAAAAACTGTTTTTT	CASSRGPGEREKLFF
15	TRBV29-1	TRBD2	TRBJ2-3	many	TGCAGCGCCCGCCGGACTAGCGGGAAGTCAGATACGCAGTATTTT	CSARRTSGKSDTQYF
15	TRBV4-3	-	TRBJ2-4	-	TGCGCCAGCAGCCAACACAGGGTTTCCAAAAACATTCAGTACTTC	CASSQHRVSKNIQYF
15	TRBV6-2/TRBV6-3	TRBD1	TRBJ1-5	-	TGTGCCAGCAGTTACCCAGGGACAGGGCATCAGCCCCAGCATTTT	CASSYPGTGHQPQHF
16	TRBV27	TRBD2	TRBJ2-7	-	TGTGCCAGCAGTCCCACCGGGACTAGGACCTACAATGAGCAGTACTTC	CASSPTGTRTYNEQYF
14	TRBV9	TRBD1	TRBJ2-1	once	TGTGCCAGCAGCGCCCACAGGGGCGGGAATGAGCAGTTCTTC	CASSAHRGGNEQFF
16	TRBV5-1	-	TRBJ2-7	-	TGCGCCAGCAGCTTGTACCCGGGCAAGGTCCTCGGGGAGCAGTACTTC	CASSLYPGKVLGEQYF
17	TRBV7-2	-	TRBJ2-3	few	TGTGCCAGCAGCCCTACGACTACAGGGTGGGGCACAGATACGCAGTATTTT	CASSPTTTGWGTDTQYF
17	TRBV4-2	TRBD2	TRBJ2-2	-	TGTGCCAGCAGCCAAGACGGCGCGGGGGTCAACACCGGGGAGCTGTTTTTT	CASSQDGAGVNTGELFF
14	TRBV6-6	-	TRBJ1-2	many	TGTGCCAGCAGTTACGGCAGGATTAACTATGGCTACACCTTC	CASSYGRINYGYTF
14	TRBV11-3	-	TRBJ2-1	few	TGTGCCAGCAGCCAAGGGGGGGTAGGGGATGAGCAGTTCTTC	CASSQGGVGDEQFF
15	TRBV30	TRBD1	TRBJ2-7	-	TGTGCCTGGAGGGGACAGGGGGTTGGAACTTCCGAGCAGTACTTC	CAWRGQGVGTSEQYF
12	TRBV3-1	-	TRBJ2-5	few	TGTGCCAGCAGCCGCCAAAGAGAGACCCAGTACTTC	CASSRQRETQYF
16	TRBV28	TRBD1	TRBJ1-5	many	TGTGCCAGCAAAGGGACAGGGGGAAGTCGCAATCAGCCCCAGCATTTT	CASKGTGGSRNQPQHF
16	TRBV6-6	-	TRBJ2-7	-	TGTGCCAGCAGTTACTCGAGGGCTTTTAGCTCCTACGAGCAGTACTTC	CASSYSRAFSSYEQYF
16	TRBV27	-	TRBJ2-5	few	TGTGCCAGCAGTTCCCCCTCGGGGACTGGGCAAGAGACCCAGTACTTC	CASSSPSGTGQETQYF